Following are 10 T cell receptor beta chains from one sample sequenced in a study of CD8+CD57+ T cells in acquired aplastic anemia. Using genomic DNA as the template, TCR beta VDJ and CDR3 profiling was carried out. In TCRdb, the reads were re-called with MiXCR into one record per CDR3 protein. The sample contains about 48,000 distinct CDR3 sequences, 55% to 75% of which appear only once. The sequencing input was sorted CD4+, CD8+, or CD8+CD57+ T cells (not recorded which) from PBMCs. These receptors were collected from a human donor in good health, serving as a control.

On this clonotype: The missing conserved phenylalanine or tryptophan at the end of this CDR3 makes a read error likely. This chain joins TRBV19 and TRBJ1-3; 7 nucleotides agree with TRBD1. Trimming took 6 bases from V and 8 from J; bases not matched to a gene: 10. This CDR3 comprises 14 residues. Germline V gene data show CDR1 as LNHDA and CDR2 as SQIVND (reference sequence). The CDR3 DNA is TGTGCCAGTAGGATACAGGGGAAGGGAGACACCATATATCTT. Residues: CASRIQGKGDTIYL.

This clonotype has ten or more counts. The chain carries TRBV5-8 and TRBJ1-5, with D unresolved. This CDR3 is built from 14 residues. The germline CDR1 and CDR2 sequences are SGHTS and YDEGEE. V shed 0 bases and J shed 3 bases, with 7 bases lying between them. CDR3 DNA sequence: TGTGCCAGCAGCTTGGTGGCAGACAATCAGCCCCAGCATTTT. It codes for CASSLVADNQPQHF.

CDR3 amino acids: CSASRRGSSSYNEQFF. The CDR3 nucleotides are TGCAGTGCTAGCCGCCGGGGATCGAGCTCCTACAATGAGCAGTTCTTC. The gene calls are TRBV20-1 and TRBJ2-1; a weak D match, TRBD2 (5 bases). Germline-derived CDR1 and CDR2 are DFQATT and SNEGSKA (reference sequence). This CDR3 comprises 16 residues. Trimming removed 3 bases from V and 0 bases from J, with 15 bases in between.

V is TRBV6-1 and J is TRBJ2-7, with 7 bases matching TRBD1. After removal of 5 bases from V and 1 base from J, the junction contained 17 bases not matched to a gene. Germline V CDR1 and CDR2: MNHNS, SASEGT. CDR3 length: 18 amino acids. The CDR3: CASSKETGSDFRSYEQYF. CDR3 sequence (DNA): TGTGCCAGCAGTAAGGAGACAGGGTCAGATTTCAGATCCTACGAGCAGTACTTC.

The chain uses TRBV19 and TRBJ1-1, with 7 bases identical to TRBD1. The CDR3 loop spans 14 amino acids. Trimming took 9 bases from V and 1 from J; bases not matched to a gene: 8. Germline CDR1 reads LNHDA; CDR2 reads SQIVND (reference sequence). The CDR3 loop is CASSFGDRNTEAFF. The CDR3 DNA follows: TGTGCCAGCAGCTTTGGGGACAGGAACACTGAAGCTTTCTTT.

The chain combines TRBV15 with TRBJ2-7; 13 bases map to TRBD2. V dropped 1 base and J dropped 4; count of bases not matched to a gene: 1. Per the germline V gene, CDR1 is LNHNV and CDR2 is YYDKDF (reference sequence). The CDR3 loop spans 15 amino acids. CDR3: CATSRGTSGSYEQYF. The DNA of the CDR3 is TGTGCCACCAGCAGAGGGACTAGCGGGAGTTACGAGCAGTACTTC.

V and J are TRBV2 and TRBJ2-7; either TRBD1 or TRBD2 may supply D (5 bases each). Trimming took off 6 bases at V and 9 bases at J, with 12 bases between the two ends. The CDR3 sequence is 11 residues long. Germline V gives CDR1 SNHLY, CDR2 FYNNEI. The CDR3 sequence is CASRGDGTQYF. The CDR3 coding sequence is TGTGCCAGCAGGGGGGACGGAACGCAGTACTTC.

The J gene is TRBJ2-3, the V gene TRBV11-1, with D tentatively TRBD1 (7 bases). V dropped 2 bases and J dropped 2 bases, with 29 bases sitting between them. CDR3 length: 21 residues. Germline values: CDR1 SGHAT, CDR2 FQDESV (reference sequence). The CDR3, as DNA: TGTGCCAGCAGCTTATTGGTCAGGGAGGACGAAGGGACAGTCATCACAGATACGCAGTATTTT. It codes for CASSLLVREDEGTVITDTQYF.

This chain joins TRBV6-7 and TRBJ1-2; maybe TRBD1 (5 bases). TRBV6-7 is placed among ORFs of uncertain function. Trimming pared 8 bases from V and 1 base from J, leaving 11 bases between. This CDR3 is 13 amino acids long. Here the CDR3 reads CASPTAINYGYTF. The CDR3, as DNA: TGTGCCAGCCCGACAGCTATTAACTATGGCTACACCTTC.

The CDR3 spells CSVARANSNEQFF. In DNA form, the CDR3 reads TGCAGCGTTGCCAGGGCCAACTCAAATGAGCAGTTCTTC. This sequence joins TRBV29-1 and TRBJ2-1, with D possibly TRBD1 on 5 matching bases. Germline V gene sequence: CDR1 SQVTM, CDR2 ANQGSEA. There are 13 residues in the CDR3. Trimming pared 4 bases from V and 7 bases from J, leaving 14 bases between.